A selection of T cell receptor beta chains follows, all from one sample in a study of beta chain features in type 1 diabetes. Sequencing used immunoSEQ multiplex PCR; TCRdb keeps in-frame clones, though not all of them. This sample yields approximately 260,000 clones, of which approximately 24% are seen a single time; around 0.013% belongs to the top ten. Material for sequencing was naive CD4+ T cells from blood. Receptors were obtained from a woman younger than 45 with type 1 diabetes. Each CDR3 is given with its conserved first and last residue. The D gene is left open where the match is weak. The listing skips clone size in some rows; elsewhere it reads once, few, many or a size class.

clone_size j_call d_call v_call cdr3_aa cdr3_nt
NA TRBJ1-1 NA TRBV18 CASSPLVSRDTEAFF TGTGCCAGCTCACCTTTGGTTTCTCGGGACACTGAAGCTTTCTTT
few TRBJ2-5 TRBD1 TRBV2 CASRTRTGVETQYF TGTGCCAGCAGGACTAGGACAGGGGTTGAGACCCAGTACTTC
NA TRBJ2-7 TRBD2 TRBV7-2 CASSTKVAGGPRYEQYF TGTGCCAGCAGCACTAAGGTAGCGGGAGGGCCGAGGTACGAGCAGTACTTC
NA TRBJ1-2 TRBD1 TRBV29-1 CSVGQGNYGYTF TGCAGCGTTGGACAGGGTAACTATGGCTACACCTTC
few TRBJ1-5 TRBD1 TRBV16 CASSRTGVSNQPQHF TGTGCCAGCAGCCGGACAGGGGTAAGCAATCAGCCCCAGCATTTT
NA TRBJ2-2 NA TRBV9 CASSGENTGELFF TGTGCCAGCAGCGGAGAGAACACCGGGGAGCTGTTTTTT
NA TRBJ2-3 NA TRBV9 CASSTRVLGDTQYF TGTGCCAGCAGCACCAGGGTCCTTGGAGATACGCAGTATTTT
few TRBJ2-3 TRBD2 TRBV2 CASGTSSSTDTQYF TGTGCCAGCGGGACTAGCAGTTCCACAGATACGCAGTATTTT
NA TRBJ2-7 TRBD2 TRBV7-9 CASSPWTSGRREQYF TGTGCCAGCAGCCCATGGACTAGCGGGAGGAGGGAGCAGTACTTC
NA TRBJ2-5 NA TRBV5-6 CASSLGYRETQYF TGTGCCAGCAGCTTGGGGTACAGAGAGACCCAGTACTTC
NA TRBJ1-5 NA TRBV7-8 CASSLTRFSNQPQHF TGTGCCAGCAGCTTAACCAGGTTTAGCAATCAGCCCCAGCATTTT
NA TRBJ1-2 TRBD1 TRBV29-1 CSVRTGSGHYGYTF TGCAGCGTTAGGACAGGGTCGGGTCACTATGGCTACACCTTC
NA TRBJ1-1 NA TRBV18 CASSPPAGRDTEAFF TGTGCCAGCTCACCGCCTGCGGGAAGGGACACTGAAGCTTTCTTT
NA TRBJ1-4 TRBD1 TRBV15 CATSRPQGARKLFF TGTGCCACCAGCAGACCTCAGGGGGCAAGAAAACTGTTTTTT